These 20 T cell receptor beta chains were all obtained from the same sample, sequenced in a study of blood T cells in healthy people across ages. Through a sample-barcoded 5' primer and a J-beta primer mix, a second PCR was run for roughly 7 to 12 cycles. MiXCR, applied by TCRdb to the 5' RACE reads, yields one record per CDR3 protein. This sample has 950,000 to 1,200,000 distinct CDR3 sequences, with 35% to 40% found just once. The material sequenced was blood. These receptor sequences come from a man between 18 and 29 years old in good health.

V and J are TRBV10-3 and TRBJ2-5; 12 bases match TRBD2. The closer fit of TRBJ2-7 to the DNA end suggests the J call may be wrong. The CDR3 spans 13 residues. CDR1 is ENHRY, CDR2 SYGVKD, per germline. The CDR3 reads CAISSGGASEQYF. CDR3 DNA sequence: TGTGCCATCTCTAGCGGGGGGGCCTCCGAGCAGTACTTC.

CDR3 in amino acids: CASSFPLRQGSEQYF. In nucleotides, the CDR3 is TGTGCCAGCAGCTTCCCCTTAAGACAGGGAAGTGAGCAGTACTTC. The chain joins TRBV7-9 to TRBJ2-5; 7 positions match TRBD1. The germline gives CDR1 SEHNR, CDR2 FQNEAQ (reference sequence). The CDR3 totals 15 residues. Trimming removed 3 bases from V and 11 bases from J; junction bases left unmatched: 15.

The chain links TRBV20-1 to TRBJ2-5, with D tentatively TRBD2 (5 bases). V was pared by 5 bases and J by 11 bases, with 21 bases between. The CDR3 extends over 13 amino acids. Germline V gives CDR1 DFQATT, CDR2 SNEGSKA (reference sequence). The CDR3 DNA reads TGCAGTGCTGTCAATCTGGACTGGAATGAGCAGTACTTC. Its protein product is CSAVNLDWNEQYF.

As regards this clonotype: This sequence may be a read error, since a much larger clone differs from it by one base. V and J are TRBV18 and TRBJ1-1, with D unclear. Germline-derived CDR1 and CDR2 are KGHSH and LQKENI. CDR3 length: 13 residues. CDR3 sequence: CASSLTANTKAFF. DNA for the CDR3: TGTGCCAGCTCTCTAACAGCTAACACTAAAGCTTTCTTT.

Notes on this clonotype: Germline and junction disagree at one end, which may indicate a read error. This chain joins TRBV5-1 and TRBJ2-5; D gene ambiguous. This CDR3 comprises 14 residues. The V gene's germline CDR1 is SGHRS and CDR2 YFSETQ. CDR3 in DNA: TGCGCCAGTAGCTTGGAAGTTACGTCCAATGAGCAGTACTTC. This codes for CASSLEVTSNEQYF.

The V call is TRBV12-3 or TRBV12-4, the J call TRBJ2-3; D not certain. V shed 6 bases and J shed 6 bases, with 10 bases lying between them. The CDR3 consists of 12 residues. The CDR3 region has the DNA TGTGCCAGCAGGCCGGCATCGGATACGCAGTATTTT. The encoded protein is CASRPASDTQYF.

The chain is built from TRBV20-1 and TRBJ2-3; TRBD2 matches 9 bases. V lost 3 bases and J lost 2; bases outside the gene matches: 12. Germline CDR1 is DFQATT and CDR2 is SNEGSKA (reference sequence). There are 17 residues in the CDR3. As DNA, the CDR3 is TGCAGTGCTAGCGGGGCGAGCGGGGGGACCATCACAGATACGCAGTATTTT. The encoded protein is CSASGASGGTITDTQYF.

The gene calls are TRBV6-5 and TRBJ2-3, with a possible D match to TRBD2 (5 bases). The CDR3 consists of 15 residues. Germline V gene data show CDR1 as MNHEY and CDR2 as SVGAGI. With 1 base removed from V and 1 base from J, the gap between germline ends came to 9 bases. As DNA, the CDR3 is TGTGCCAGCAGTTACTTGCCGAGGGGCACAGATACGCAGTATTTT. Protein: CASSYLPRGTDTQYF.

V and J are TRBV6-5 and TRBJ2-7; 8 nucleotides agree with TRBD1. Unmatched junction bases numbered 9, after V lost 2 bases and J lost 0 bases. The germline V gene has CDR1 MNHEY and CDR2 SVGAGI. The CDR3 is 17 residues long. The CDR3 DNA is TGTGCCAGCAGTTACGACCTGGACAGGGCGATCTCCTACGAGCAGTACTTC. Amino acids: CASSYDLDRAISYEQYF.

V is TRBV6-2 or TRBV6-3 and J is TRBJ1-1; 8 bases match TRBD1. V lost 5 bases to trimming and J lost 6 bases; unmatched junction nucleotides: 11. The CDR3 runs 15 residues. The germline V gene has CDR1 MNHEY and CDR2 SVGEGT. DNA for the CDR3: TGTGCCAGCAGTACACCCCCAGGGGGCCCCCCTGAAGCTTTCTTT. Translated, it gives CASSTPPGGPPEAFF.

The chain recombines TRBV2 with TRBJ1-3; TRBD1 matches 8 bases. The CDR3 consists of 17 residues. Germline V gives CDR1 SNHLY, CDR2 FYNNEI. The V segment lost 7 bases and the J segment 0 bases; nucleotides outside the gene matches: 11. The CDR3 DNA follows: TGTGCCAGCAACCCCGGGACAGGCCCGAGCTCTGGAAACACCATATATTTT. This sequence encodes CASNPGTGPSSGNTIYF. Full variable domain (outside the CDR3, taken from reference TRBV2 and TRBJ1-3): EPEVTQTPSHQVTQMGQEVILRCVPISNHLYFYWYRQILGQKVEFLVSFYNNEISEKSEIFDDQFSVERPDGSNFTLKIRSTKLEDSAMYFCASNPGTGPSSGNTIYFGEGSWLTVV.

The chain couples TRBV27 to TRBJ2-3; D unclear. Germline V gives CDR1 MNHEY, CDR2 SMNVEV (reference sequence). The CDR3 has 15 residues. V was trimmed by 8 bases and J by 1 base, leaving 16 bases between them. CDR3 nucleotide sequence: TGTGCCAGCCGAAGACGAGGTCGGGGCACAGATACGCAGTATTTT. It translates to CASRRRGRGTDTQYF.

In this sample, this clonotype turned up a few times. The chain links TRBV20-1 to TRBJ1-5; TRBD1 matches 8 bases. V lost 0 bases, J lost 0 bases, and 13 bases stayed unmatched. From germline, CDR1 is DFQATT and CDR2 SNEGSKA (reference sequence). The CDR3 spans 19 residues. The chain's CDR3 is CSARDKSAGGKYSNQPQHF. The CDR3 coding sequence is TGCAGTGCTAGAGATAAGTCGGCAGGGGGCAAATATAGCAATCAGCCCCAGCATTTT.

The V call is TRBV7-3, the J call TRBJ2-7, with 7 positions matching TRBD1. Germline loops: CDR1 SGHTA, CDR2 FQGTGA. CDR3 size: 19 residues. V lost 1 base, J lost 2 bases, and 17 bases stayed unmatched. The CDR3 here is CASSLRIELCRTGAYEQYF. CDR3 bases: TGTGCCAGCAGCTTAAGAATCGAGCTTTGCAGGACAGGAGCCTACGAGCAGTACTTC.

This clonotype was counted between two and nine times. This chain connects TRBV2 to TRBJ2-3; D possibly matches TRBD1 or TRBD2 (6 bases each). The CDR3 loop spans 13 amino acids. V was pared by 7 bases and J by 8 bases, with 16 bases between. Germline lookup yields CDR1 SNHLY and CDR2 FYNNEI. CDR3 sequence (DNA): TGTGCCAGCAAGAGAACGGGGGCTGGTACGCAGTATTTT. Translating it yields CASKRTGAGTQYF. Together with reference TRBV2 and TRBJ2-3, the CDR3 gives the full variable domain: EPEVTQTPSHQVTQMGQEVILRCVPISNHLYFYWYRQILGQKVEFLVSFYNNEISEKSEIFDDQFSVERPDGSNFTLKIRSTKLEDSAMYFCASKRTGAGTQYFGPGTRLTVL.

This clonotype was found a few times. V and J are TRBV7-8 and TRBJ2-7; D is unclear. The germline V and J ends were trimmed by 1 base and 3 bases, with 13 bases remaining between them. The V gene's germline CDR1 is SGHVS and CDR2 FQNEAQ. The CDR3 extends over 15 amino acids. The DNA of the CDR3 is TGTGCCAGCAGCTTAGTGCCACGGGCGGACTACGAGCAGTACTTC. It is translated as CASSLVPRADYEQYF.

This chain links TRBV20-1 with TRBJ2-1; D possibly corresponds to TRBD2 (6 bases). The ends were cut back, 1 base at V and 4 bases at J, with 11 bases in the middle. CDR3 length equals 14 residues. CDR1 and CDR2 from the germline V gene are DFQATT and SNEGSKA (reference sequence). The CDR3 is CSARAKGLYNEQFF. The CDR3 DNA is TGCAGTGCTAGAGCCAAGGGACTTTACAATGAGCAGTTCTTC.

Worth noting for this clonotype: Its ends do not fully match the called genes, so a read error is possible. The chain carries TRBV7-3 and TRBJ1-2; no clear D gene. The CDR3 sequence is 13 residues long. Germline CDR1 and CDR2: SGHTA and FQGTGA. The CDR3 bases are TGTGCCAGCAGCTTTGCGACTAACTGTGGCTACACCTTC. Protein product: CASSFATNCGYTF.

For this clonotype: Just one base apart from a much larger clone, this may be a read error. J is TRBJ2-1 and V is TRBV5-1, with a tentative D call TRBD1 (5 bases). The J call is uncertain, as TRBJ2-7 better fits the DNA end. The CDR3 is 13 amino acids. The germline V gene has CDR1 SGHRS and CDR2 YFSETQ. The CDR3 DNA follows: TGCGCCAGCAGCTTGCTACAGGACAATGAGCAGTACTTC. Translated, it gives CASSLLQDNEQYF.

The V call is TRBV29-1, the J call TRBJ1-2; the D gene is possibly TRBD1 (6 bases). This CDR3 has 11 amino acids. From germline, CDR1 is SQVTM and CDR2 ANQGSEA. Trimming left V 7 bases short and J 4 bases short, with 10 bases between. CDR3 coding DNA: TGCAGCGGAGGACAGTCCTATGGCTACACCTTC. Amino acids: CSGGQSYGYTF.